Detailed here is one T cell receptor (beta chain). Per the germline V gene, CDR1 is MGHRA and CDR2 is YSYEKL. CDR3 length: 17 amino acids. V was cut by 0 bases and J by 2 bases, with 13 bases left in between. Here immunoSEQ multiplex PCR was the method, and the copy in TCRdb shows in-frame clones only, minus some. Of under 250,000 clones in the sample, about 90% were seen once. The sample is drawn from a study of blood T cell repertoires in COVID-19. On the study more broadly: Italy, Spain and the United States were the sources of the convalescent and acute COVID-19 samples. Sources were T cells, B-cell-depleted T cells, or PBMCs; the material itself was cDNA or gDNA.

The TCR was taken from a man aged 60-69 years with COVID-19, enrolled during active disease. The chain employs TRBV4-1 and TRBJ2-2; TRBD2 is a possible D gene (5 bases). The sample consisted of peripheral blood. CDR3 in DNA: TGCGCCAGCAGCCAAGATCTTTCTAGCCTAAACACCGGGGAGCTGTTTTTT. Translation gives CASSQDLSSLNTGELFF.